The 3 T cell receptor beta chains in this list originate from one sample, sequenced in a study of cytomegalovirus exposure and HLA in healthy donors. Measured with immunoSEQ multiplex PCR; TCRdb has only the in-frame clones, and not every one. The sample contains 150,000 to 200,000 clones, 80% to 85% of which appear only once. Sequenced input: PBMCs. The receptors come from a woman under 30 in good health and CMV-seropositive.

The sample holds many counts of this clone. Here the CDR3 reads CAVAGGSSYNEQFF. In DNA, the CDR3 is TGTGCCGTAGCGGGGGGGAGCTCCTACAATGAGCAGTTCTTC. The V and J genes are TRBV27 and TRBJ2-1; 11 nucleotides agree with TRBD2. V dropped 11 bases and J dropped 0; count of bases not matched to a gene: 3. In germline, CDR1 is MNHEY, CDR2 SMNVEV (reference sequence). The CDR3 covers 14 residues.

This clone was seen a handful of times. This CDR3 is CASTDRQNQPQHF. The CDR3 nucleotides are TGTGCCAGCACCGATAGACAGAATCAGCCCCAGCATTTT. J is TRBJ1-5 and V is TRBV7-9; maybe TRBD1 (5 bases). There are 13 residues in the CDR3. The V gene lost 7 bases and the J gene lost 4 bases, with 11 bases spanning the gap. The germline gives CDR1 SEHNR, CDR2 FQNEAQ (reference sequence).

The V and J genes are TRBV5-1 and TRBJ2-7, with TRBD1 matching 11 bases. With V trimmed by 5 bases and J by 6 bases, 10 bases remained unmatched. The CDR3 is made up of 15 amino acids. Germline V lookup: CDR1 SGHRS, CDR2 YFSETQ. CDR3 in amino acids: CASSSAGTGGIEQYF. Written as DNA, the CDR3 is TGCGCCAGCAGTTCCGCCGGGACAGGGGGTATCGAGCAGTACTTC.